The 28 T cell receptor beta chains below all came from one sample that was sequenced in a study of blood T cell repertoires in COVID-19. Only in-frame clones appear in the TCRdb table, and some are missing; sequencing was by immunoSEQ multiplex PCR. The sample lists around 300,000 clones, roughly nine tenths occurring once. The sample taken for sequencing was PBMCs or T cells enriched from blood (not recorded which). Source of these receptors: a woman between 40 and 50 years old who had recovered from COVID-19.

The V gene is TRBV19, the J gene TRBJ2-2, with 10 nucleotides matching TRBD2. There are 16 residues in the CDR3. Losses at the gene ends were 5 bases for V and 4 bases for J; bases not matched to a gene: 7. Germline CDR1 and CDR2: LNHDA and SQIVND (reference sequence). The CDR3 DNA is TGTGCCAGTAGTGAATATAGCGGGAGGCTCACCGGGGAGCTGTTTTTT. It is translated as CASSEYSGRLTGELFF.

The chain couples TRBV7-2 to TRBJ1-1; 11 nucleotides agree with TRBD1. The junction had 6 bases not matched to a gene; V was cut back by 5 bases and J by 4 bases. Germline assignment: CDR1 SGHTA and CDR2 FQGNSA. This CDR3 contains 15 residues. CDR3 in DNA: TGTGCCAGCAGCAGGGACAGGGGGTTGAGCACTGAAGCTTTCTTT. Its protein product is CASSRDRGLSTEAFF.

This chain connects TRBV7-2 to TRBJ2-3; 12 bases agree with TRBD2. V lost 1 base to trimming and J lost 0 bases; unmatched junction nucleotides: 8. Germline V gene sequence: CDR1 SGHTA, CDR2 FQGNSA. The CDR3 extends over 19 amino acids. The CDR3 sequence is CASSLVRLAGGRSTDTQYF. As DNA, the CDR3 is TGTGCCAGCAGCTTAGTTCGCCTAGCGGGAGGGAGGAGCACAGATACGCAGTATTTT.

This clone appeared once. The CDR3 sequence: CASSSRTATNEKLFF. The DNA for the CDR3 is TGTGCCAGCAGCTCCCGGACAGCAACTAATGAAAAACTGTTTTTT. V and J are TRBV7-8 and TRBJ1-4; possible D gene TRBD1, 6 bases. V lost 4 bases to trimming and J lost 0 bases, with 9 bases between them. The CDR3 has 15 amino acids. Germline CDR1 SGHVS, CDR2 FQNEAQ.

The chain combines TRBV11-2 with TRBJ2-7; 7 bases agree with TRBD2. This CDR3 has 16 residues. The junction had 11 bases not matched to a gene; V was cut back by 5 bases and J by 1 base. Germline assignment: CDR1 SGHAT and CDR2 FQNNGV. CDR3: CASSRTGAGVSYEQYF. DNA for the CDR3: TGTGCCAGCAGCCGTACAGGTGCGGGAGTTTCCTACGAGCAGTACTTC. Full variable domain (missing parts from reference TRBV11-2 and TRBJ2-7): EAGVAQSPRYKIIEKRQSVAFWCNPISGHATLYWYQQILGQGPKLLIQFQNNGVVDDSQLPKDRFSAERLKGVDSTLKIQPAKLEDSAVYLCASSRTGAGVSYEQYFGPGTRLTVT.

This rearrangement joins TRBV11-1 to TRBJ2-7; 7 bases line up with TRBD1. After removal of 1 base from V and 5 bases from J, the junction contained 5 bases not matched to a gene. CDR1 SGHAT and CDR2 FQDESV come from the germline V gene (reference sequence). CDR3 length equals 14 residues. CDR3 amino acids: CASSLGGGINEQYF. CDR3 coding DNA: TGTGCCAGCAGCTTAGGAGGGGGCATCAACGAGCAGTACTTC.

This clone occurred once. The J gene is TRBJ2-7, the V gene TRBV4-1; tentative D call: TRBD2 (5 bases). In germline, CDR1 is MGHRA, CDR2 YSYEKL. The CDR3 is 18 amino acids. Trimming removed 0 bases at V and 0 bases at J, with 18 bases between. CDR3 sequence: CASSQDPLGRGSSYEQYF. As DNA, the CDR3 is TGCGCCAGCAGCCAAGATCCGCTAGGACGGGGAAGCTCCTACGAGCAGTACTTC.

The gene calls are TRBV4-3 and TRBJ2-2; TRBD2 agrees at 14 bases. J lost 4 bases, V lost 4 bases, and 5 bases had no gene match. The CDR3 sequence is 17 residues long. Germline CDR1 LGHNA, CDR2 YSLEER. The CDR3 region has the DNA TGCGCCAGCAGCCGAGGGACTAGCGGGAGCACCACCGGGGAGCTGTTTTTT. It codes for CASSRGTSGSTTGELFF.

About this clone: Other DNA sequences within the sample encode an identical CDR3. CDR3 loop: CASSRDNYEQYF. The CDR3, as DNA: TGTGCCAGCAGCCGGGACAACTACGAGCAGTACTTC. This sequence joins TRBV7-8 and TRBJ2-7; tentatively, D is TRBD1 (6 bases). The CDR3 consists of 12 residues. Per the germline V gene, CDR1 is SGHVS and CDR2 is FQNEAQ. V was pared by 5 bases and J by 3 bases, with 8 bases between.

The V and J genes are TRBV27 and TRBJ2-7, with a tentative D call TRBD1 (5 bases). The CDR3 contains 14 residues. In germline, CDR1 is MNHEY, CDR2 SMNVEV (reference sequence). Deletions cut 4 bases from V and 3 bases from J, with 13 bases between. CDR3 sequence reads: CASSSPSTVYEQYF. Written as DNA, the CDR3 is TGTGCCAGCAGTTCGCCATCGACAGTCTACGAGCAGTACTTC.

This clone was seen a handful of times. The chain is built from TRBV19 and TRBJ1-3; 7 bases map to TRBD1. V shed 5 bases and J 2 bases; nucleotides not matched to a gene: 6. There are 15 residues in the CDR3. The germline V gene encodes CDR1 LNHDA and CDR2 SQIVND (reference sequence). The CDR3, as DNA: TGTGCCAGTAGTGTAGGACAGGCGGCTGGAAACACCATATATTTT. Protein sequence: CASSVGQAAGNTIYF.

The chain has TRBV7-3 and TRBJ2-1, with 7 bases aligning to TRBD2. The CDR3 sequence is 16 residues long. V lost 4 bases to trimming and J lost 4 bases; unmatched junction nucleotides: 10. Germline CDR1 SGHTA, CDR2 FQGTGA. DNA for the CDR3: TGTGCCAGCAGCTATCGGGGGGACCGTATTTACAATGAGCAGTTCTTC. Its translation: CASSYRGDRIYNEQFF.

The CDR3, as DNA: TGTGCCAGCAGCCCCCGACAGGGTAACTATGGCTACACCTTC. This encodes CASSPRQGNYGYTF. V usage is TRBV11-2 and J usage is TRBJ1-2; 7 bases line up with TRBD1. This CDR3 comprises 14 residues. With V trimmed by 5 bases and J by 1 base, 4 bases remained unmatched. CDR1 and CDR2 (germline): SGHAT, FQNNGV.

The chain is built from TRBV6-2 or TRBV6-3 and TRBJ2-7, with 7 bases aligning to TRBD2. Trimming at V came to 2 bases and at J to 9 bases, leaving 1 base not matched to a gene. This CDR3 region has 11 residues. CDR1 and CDR2 from the germline V gene are MNHEY and SVGEGT. The DNA for the CDR3 is TGTGCCAGCAGTTACGGGGAGGGGCAGTACTTC. Residues: CASSYGEGQYF.

The chain carries TRBV15 and TRBJ1-4; D might be TRBD1 (5 bases). The CDR3 is 15 residues long. V was shortened by 1 base and J by 7 bases, with 13 bases between the two germline ends. The germline V gene encodes CDR1 LNHNV and CDR2 YYDKDF (reference sequence). The CDR3 loop is CATSRVSGRGEKLFF. The CDR3 nucleotides read TGTGCCACCAGCAGAGTTTCCGGTAGGGGTGAAAAACTGTTTTTT.

The chain has TRBV9 and TRBJ2-1, with 8 bases fitting TRBD2. The CDR3 extends over 16 amino acids. Trimming removed 6 bases from V and 2 bases from J; junction bases left unmatched: 10. Germline V gene lookup returns CDR1 SGDLS and CDR2 YYNGEE. Here the CDR3 DNA reads TGTGCCAGCAACCGGGGGGGCGGCCTCCCCTACAATGAGCAGTTCTTC. This sequence encodes CASNRGGGLPYNEQFF.

This chain connects TRBV7-2 to TRBJ1-5; 7 bases align to TRBD1. In germline, CDR1 is SGHTA, CDR2 FQGNSA. Germline trimming cut 1 base from V and 11 bases from J; bases unmatched to any gene: 8. The CDR3 totals 14 residues. The CDR3 here is CASSLDRGITTQHF. The DNA of the CDR3 is TGTGCCAGCAGCTTAGACAGGGGTATAACGACCCAGCATTTT.

This clone has a single count. The chain carries TRBV18 and TRBJ2-1; 7 bases agree with TRBD2. The CDR3 sequence is 17 residues long. The junction had 7 bases not matched to a gene; V was cut back by 2 bases and J by 0 bases. From germline, CDR1 is KGHSH and CDR2 LQKENI. The CDR3 protein is CASSPVQRGSSYNEQFF. The CDR3 nucleotides are TGTGCCAGCTCACCAGTCCAGCGGGGAAGCTCCTACAATGAGCAGTTCTTC.

This clone appeared once. The gene calls are TRBV24-1 and TRBJ2-2; unclear D gene. Germline V gene data show CDR1 as KGHDR and CDR2 as SFDVKD. Trimming shortened V by 1 base and J by 1 base, and 9 bases separated the two germline ends. CDR3 length: 16 residues. CDR3 nucleotides: TGTGCCACCAGTGATTTCTCTCCGGGGAACACCGGGGAGCTGTTTTTT. This codes for CATSDFSPGNTGELFF.

Regarding this clone: In the same sample, other DNA sequences code for this CDR3. The rearrangement links TRBV7-2 to TRBJ1-2, with 10 bases aligning to TRBD1. The germline V gene encodes CDR1 SGHTA and CDR2 FQGNSA. The junction had 3 bases not matched to a gene; V was cut back by 3 bases and J by 8 bases. This CDR3 is built from 13 residues. This chain's CDR3 is CASSLDRGDGYTF. DNA for the CDR3: TGTGCCAGCAGCTTGGACAGGGGGGACGGCTACACCTTC.

This chain joins TRBV7-2 and TRBJ1-1, with 7 bases lining up with TRBD1. Germline V gene data show CDR1 as SGHTA and CDR2 as FQGNSA. Germline trimming cut 5 bases from V and 5 bases from J; bases unmatched to any gene: 14. The CDR3 runs to 16 residues. The CDR3 nucleotides read TGTGCCAGCAGCCCCCAGAGACAGGGAGGAGGAACTGAAGCTTTCTTT. Translated, it gives CASSPQRQGGGTEAFF.

The rearrangement uses TRBV19 and TRBJ2-2; TRBD1 matches at 8 bases. Losses at the gene ends were 3 bases for V and 5 bases for J; bases not matched to a gene: 11. CDR1 LNHDA and CDR2 SQIVND come from the germline V gene (reference sequence). CDR3 length: 17 residues. CDR3 sequence (DNA): TGTGCCAGTAGTATTACCGCCCGGACAGGGTGGACCGGGGAGCTGTTTTTT. Translation: CASSITARTGWTGELFF.

This chain connects TRBV5-8 to TRBJ1-6; D might be TRBD1 (5 bases). The CDR3 has 13 residues. Looked up from germline, CDR1 is SGHTS and CDR2 is YDEGEE. V lost 2 bases and J 10 bases, leaving 10 bases between the germline ends. CDR3 in amino acids: CASSFGAESPLHF. For the CDR3, the DNA is TGTGCCAGCAGCTTTGGGGCGGAATCACCCCTCCACTTT. Full variable domain (outside the CDR3, taken from reference TRBV5-8 and TRBJ1-6): EAGVTQSPTHLIKTRGQQATLRCSPISGHTSVYWYQQALGLGLQFLLWYDEGEERNRGNFPPRFSGRQFPNYSSELNVNALELEDSALYLCASSFGAESPLHFGNGTRLTVT.

V usage is TRBV9 and J usage is TRBJ2-5; unclear D gene. Germline CDR1 reads SGDLS; CDR2 reads YYNGEE. V shed 4 bases and J shed 2 bases, with 12 bases lying between them. This CDR3 contains 14 residues. The CDR3 sequence is CASSFRHSQETQYF. The CDR3, as DNA: TGTGCCAGCAGCTTCCGACACAGTCAAGAGACCCAGTACTTC.

The J gene is TRBJ2-2, the V gene TRBV7-2; TRBD2 might be the D (5 bases). The V end was cut by 4 bases, the J end by 1 base, with 10 bases between. This CDR3 is 15 amino acids long. CDR1 and CDR2 from the germline V gene are SGHTA and FQGNSA. The CDR3 protein is CASSSDWENTGELFF. In DNA, the CDR3 is TGTGCCAGCAGCTCGGACTGGGAGAACACCGGGGAGCTGTTTTTT.

The chain employs TRBV2 and TRBJ2-3; D perhaps matches TRBD1 (8 bases). Trimming removed 10 bases at V and 6 bases at J, with 20 bases between. Germline V lookup: CDR1 SNHLY, CDR2 FYNNEI. The CDR3 has 14 residues. The CDR3 region is CANRGGLGPDTQYF. CDR3 bases: TGTGCCAACAGGGGGGGTTTGGGCCCGGATACGCAGTATTTT.

V and J are TRBV6-4 and TRBJ2-2, with 13 bases lining up with TRBD2. Germline V gene data show CDR1 as MRHNA and CDR2 as SNTAGT. The ends lost 6 bases at V and 5 bases at J; junction bases unmatched: 3. The CDR3 is 15 residues long. The CDR3 DNA sequence: TGTGCCAGCAGCTTGGGACTAGCGGGAACCGGGGAGCTGTTTTTT. Encoded protein: CASSLGLAGTGELFF.

The chain uses TRBV5-6 and TRBJ2-7; a possible D gene is TRBD1 (5 bases). Germline lookup yields CDR1 SGHDT and CDR2 YYEEEE. CDR3 length: 16 amino acids. Trimming left V 1 base short and J 0 bases short, with 14 bases between. This CDR3 is CASSLLIQASSYEQYF. In DNA form, the CDR3 reads TGTGCCAGCAGCTTGTTGATACAGGCGAGCTCCTACGAGCAGTACTTC.